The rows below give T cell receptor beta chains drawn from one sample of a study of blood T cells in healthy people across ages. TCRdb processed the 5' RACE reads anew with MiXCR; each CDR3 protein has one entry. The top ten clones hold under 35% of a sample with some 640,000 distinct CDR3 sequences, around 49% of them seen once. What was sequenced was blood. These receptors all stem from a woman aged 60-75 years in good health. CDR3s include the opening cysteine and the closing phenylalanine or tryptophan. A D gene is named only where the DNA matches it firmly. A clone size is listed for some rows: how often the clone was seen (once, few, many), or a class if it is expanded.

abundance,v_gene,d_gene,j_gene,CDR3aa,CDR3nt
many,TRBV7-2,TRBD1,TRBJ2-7,CASSATGGTYEQYF,TGTGCCAGCAGCGCAACAGGGGGTACCTACGAGCAGTACTTC
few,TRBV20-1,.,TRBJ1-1,CSARDWRRPNTEAFF,TGCAGTGCTAGAGATTGGCGGCGGCCGAACACTGAAGCTTTCTTT
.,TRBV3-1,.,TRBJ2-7,CASSHAGLYEQYF,TGTGCCAGCAGCCATGCAGGACTCTACGAGCAGTACTTC
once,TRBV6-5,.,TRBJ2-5,CASSYKAGGETQYF,TGTGCCAGCAGTTACAAAGCGGGCGGAGAGACCCAGTACTTC
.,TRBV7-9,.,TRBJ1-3,CASSLEGSGNTVYF,TGTGCCAGCAGCCTCGAGGGATCTGGAAACACCGTATATTTT
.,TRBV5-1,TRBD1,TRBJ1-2,CASSLRDREGYTF,TGCGCCAGCAGCCTACGGGACAGGGAAGGCTACACCTTC
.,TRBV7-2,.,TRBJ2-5,CTSSRSAETQYF,TGTACCAGCAGCCGGTCTGCAGAGACCCAGTACTTC
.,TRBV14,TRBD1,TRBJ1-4,CASSRQGWGKLFF,TGTGCCAGCAGCCGACAGGGTTGGGGAAAACTGTTTTTT
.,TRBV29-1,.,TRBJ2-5,CSVGRIQETQYF,TGCAGCGTAGGCCGAATCCAAGAGACCCAGTACTTC
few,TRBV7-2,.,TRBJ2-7,CASSWDHYEQYF,TGTGCCAGCAGCTGGGACCACTACGAGCAGTACTTC
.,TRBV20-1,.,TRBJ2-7,CSATGGRGGYEQYF,TGCAGTGCGACAGGCGGCCGAGGAGGGTACGAGCAGTACTTC
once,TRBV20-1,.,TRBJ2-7,CSARGDSYYEQYF,TGCAGTGCTAGGGGGGACTCATACTACGAGCAGTACTTC
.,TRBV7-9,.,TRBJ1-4,CASSSPRTNEKLFF,TGTGCCAGCAGCTCCCCCAGAACTAATGAAAAACTGTTTTTT
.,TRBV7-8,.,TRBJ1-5,CASSLPRGRNQPQHF,TGTGCCAGCAGCTTACCCAGGGGCCGGAATCAGCCCCAGCATTTT
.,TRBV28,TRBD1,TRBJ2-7,CASSLFHRDRGIHEQYF,TGTGCCAGCAGTTTATTCCACCGGGACAGGGGGATCCACGAGCAGTACTTC
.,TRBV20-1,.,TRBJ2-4,CSARERGSRVGIQYF,TGCAGTGCTAGAGAAAGGGGGTCCCGGGTGGGCATTCAGTACTTC
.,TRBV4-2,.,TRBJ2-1,CATGGAPGYNEQFF,TGTGCTACCGGGGGCGCCCCCGGCTACAATGAGCAGTTCTTC
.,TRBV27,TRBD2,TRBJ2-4,CASSAGTSGTKNIQYF,TGTGCCAGCAGCGCCGGGACTAGCGGCACCAAAAACATTCAGTACTTC
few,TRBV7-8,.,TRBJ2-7,CASSRTYVGTVAYEQYF,TGTGCCAGCAGCCGAACTTACGTCGGGACCGTCGCCTACGAGCAGTACTTC
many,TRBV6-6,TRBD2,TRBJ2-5,CASSYSRLARYNEQYF,TGTGCCAGCAGTTACTCTCGACTAGCGAGGTACAATGAGCAGTACTTC
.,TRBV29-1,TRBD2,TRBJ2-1,CSVEGDIKVGGPGEQFF,TGCAGCGTTGAAGGAGATATTAAGGTGGGAGGGCCTGGTGAGCAGTTCTTC
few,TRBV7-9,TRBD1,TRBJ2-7,CASSVGQGVFEQYF,TGTGCCAGCAGCGTAGGGCAGGGGGTCTTTGAGCAGTACTTC
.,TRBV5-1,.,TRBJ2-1,CASSFFGGSYNEQFF,TGCGCCAGCAGCTTTTTCGGAGGTTCCTACAATGAGCAGTTCTTC
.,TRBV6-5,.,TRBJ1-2,CASSPSPGVYGYTF,TGTGCCAGCAGTCCTTCACCAGGAGTTTATGGCTACACCTTC
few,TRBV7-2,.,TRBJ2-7,CASSSRHQLREQYF,TGTGCCAGCAGCTCCCGGCATCAATTACGCGAGCAGTACTTC
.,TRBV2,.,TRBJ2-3,CASIRLKQSTDTQYF,TGTGCCAGCATCCGCCTGAAGCAAAGCACAGATACGCAGTATTTT
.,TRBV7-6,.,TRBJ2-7,CASSANRVSYNEQYF,TGTGCCAGCAGCGCGAACAGGGTCTCCTACAATGAGCAGTACTTC
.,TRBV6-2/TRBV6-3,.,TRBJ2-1,CASSMSYNEQFF,TGTGCCAGCAGTATGTCCTACAATGAGCAGTTCTTC
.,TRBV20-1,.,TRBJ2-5,CGAREGPLHVQETQYF,TGCGGTGCTAGAGAGGGGCCACTGCATGTTCAAGAGACCCAGTACTTC
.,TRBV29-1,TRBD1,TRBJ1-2,CSVERTGYGYTF,TGCAGCGTTGAACGGACAGGCTATGGCTACACCTTC
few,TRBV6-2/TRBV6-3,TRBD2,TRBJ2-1,CASSRGLAVRNEQFF,TGTGCCAGCAGCCGGGGACTAGCGGTACGTAATGAGCAGTTCTTC
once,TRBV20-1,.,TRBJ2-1,CSARRLEDYNEQFF,TGCAGTGCTAGACGACTAGAGGACTACAATGAGCAGTTCTTC
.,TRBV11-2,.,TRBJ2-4,CASSPSPAGNIQYF,TGTGCCAGCAGCCCTAGCCCCGCCGGAAACATTCAGTACTTC
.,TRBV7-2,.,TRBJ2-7,CASSLRVSGVGGRNEQYF,TGTGCCAGCAGCTTAAGAGTATCGGGCGTGGGTGGGAGGAATGAGCAGTACTTC
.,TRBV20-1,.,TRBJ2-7,CSATASSYEQYF,TGCAGTGCTACAGCTAGCTCCTACGAGCAGTACTTC
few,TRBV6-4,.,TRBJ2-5,CASSDVWGRTQYF,TGTGCCAGCAGTGACGTTTGGGGTCGGACCCAGTACTTC
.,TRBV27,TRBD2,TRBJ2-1,CASRWTSAHNEQFF,TGTGCCAGCAGATGGACTAGCGCTCACAATGAGCAGTTCTTC
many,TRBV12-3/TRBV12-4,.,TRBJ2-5,CASSLGDNQETQYF,TGTGCCAGCAGTTTAGGGGACAACCAAGAGACCCAGTACTTC
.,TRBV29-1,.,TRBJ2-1,CSVESRGHRRSYNERFF,TGCAGCGTTGAATCTCGCGGCCATAGGAGGAGCTACAATGAGCGGTTCTTC
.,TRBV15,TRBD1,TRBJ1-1,CATSRKQGLGTEAFF,TGTGCCACCAGCAGAAAACAGGGGCTGGGCACTGAAGCTTTCTTT
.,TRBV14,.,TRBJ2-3,CASSSPTGGAYTQYF,TGTGCCAGCAGCTCTCCGACGGGGGGCGCATATACGCAGTATTTT
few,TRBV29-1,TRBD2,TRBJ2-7,CSGTSGSIYEQYF,TGCAGTGGTACTAGCGGGAGTATATACGAGCAGTACTTC
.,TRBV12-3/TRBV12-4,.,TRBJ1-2,CAGSLGQSYGYTF,TGTGCCGGCAGTCTAGGACAGAGCTATGGCTACACCTTC
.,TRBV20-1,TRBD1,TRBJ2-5,CSARDAGTGVGWETQYF,TGCAGTGCTAGAGATGCGGGGACAGGGGTCGGATGGGAGACCCAGTACTTC
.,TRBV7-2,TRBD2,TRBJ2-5,CASSLAPGLAGGVETQYF,TGTGCCAGCAGCTTAGCCCCGGGACTAGCGGGAGGGGTAGAGACCCAGTACTTC
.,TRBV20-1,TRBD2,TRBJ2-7,CSARPTTSGRYEQYF,TGCAGTGCTAGACCCACAACTAGCGGGAGATACGAGCAGTACTTC
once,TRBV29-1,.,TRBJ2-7,CSGGYGSYEQYF,TGCAGCGGTGGTTACGGAAGCTACGAGCAGTACTTC
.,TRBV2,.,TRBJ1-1,CASSSGTRWTEAFF,TGTGCCAGCAGTTCCGGGACGCGATGGACTGAAGCTTTCTTT
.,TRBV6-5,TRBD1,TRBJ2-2,CASSRTGRTGELFF,TGTGCCAGCAGTAGGACAGGGAGAACCGGGGAGCTGTTTTTT
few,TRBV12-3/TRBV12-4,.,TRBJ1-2,CASSQRYGYTF,TGTGCCAGCAGCCAGCGATATGGCTACACCTTC
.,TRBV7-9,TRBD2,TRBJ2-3,CASSSIGTSATDTQYF,TGTGCCAGCAGCTCCATCGGGACTAGCGCCACAGATACGCAGTATTTT
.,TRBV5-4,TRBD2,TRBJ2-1,CASSLDLSGSYNEQFF,TGTGCCAGCAGCTTGGATTTGAGCGGGAGTTACAATGAGCAGTTCTTC
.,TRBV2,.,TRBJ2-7,CASSEPRAYEQYF,TGTGCCAGCAGTGAACCTCGAGCCTACGAGCAGTACTTC